This TCR beta chain originates from a study of T cell responses to AZD1222 COVID-19 vaccine (dated by TCRdb to the early 2020s). Study-wide context: AZD1222 recipients given second doses at about 4 weeks or at about 12 weeks were pooled, since spike-specific TCR depth and breadth were not found to differ between the two schedules. A total of approximately 240 trial participants underwent TCR sequencing, of whom 200 to 220 had received two doses of AZD1222 and about 26 had received two doses of the MenACWY control vaccine. Enrollment into the trials was organized by age into subgroups of 18-55, 56-69 and 70-plus years, and those subgroups contained roughly 140, 27 and 60 TCR-sequenced participants, respectively.

The CDR3 regions of human TCRbeta chains were analyzed by immunosequencing. The original methods were these. Repertoire TCRs were checked for matches against a reference library of SARS-CoV-2-specific TCRs that had been generated using the MIRA antigen-specificity platform. Breadth meant the fraction of unique TCRs that were SARS-CoV-2-associated, whereas depth meant the fraction of total T cells that were SARS-CoV-2-associated. Using the MIRA data, every spike-specific TCR was mapped to the spike region that the TCR reacted to and assigned to either a CD4 or a CD8 class. Log10-transformed breadth and depth values were compared by one-way ANOVA with Sidak's multiple comparisons tests. TCRdb provides this immuneACCESS table in a form limited to in-frame rearrangements. Some clones are lacking; in checked studies, under half of them reflect an unresolved V gene, and why the rest are absent is not known. Clone size and the V and J calls come from that table; the DNA yielded D and trimming. Here the sample has some 130,000 clones; roughly 90% occur a single time. The ten largest account for about 3.7% of the sample.

The paper's findings and limits, for the study overall: The 56-69-year group was small, and its depth increase did not reach significance, likely because of low power. Participants were mostly white British and included more females than males, and it was suggested by the authors that clonal diversity may have been underestimated. Vaccine-associated CD4 TCRs spanned the whole spike protein, with dominant responses in regions 160-218 and 743-854. After two AZD1222 doses, both the breadth and the depth of spike-specific TCRs were significantly higher than at day 0 and than in MenACWY recipients. Nearly half of unique spike-specific TCRs reportedly recognized epitopes outside regions mutated in the B.1.351 and B.1.1.7 variants. Conclusions about previously exposed vaccinees are limited, since just 6 or 7 AZD1222 recipients were seropositive for SARS-CoV-2 at baseline. No day 14 peak-response samples were available, so repertoires were characterized only after the peak T cell response.

Taken with the paper, the label for time point translates to: baseline before first vaccination. The vaccinee samples were drawn from two UK trials, COV001 and COV002, one of which was a single-blind randomized controlled phase 2/3 trial testing AZD1222 (ChAdOx1 nCoV-19) in healthy adults. Trial participant PBMC samples were collected at day 0 and day 28 after the second dose for TCRbeta chain sequencing. Worth noting for this clone: The antigen this receptor binds is unknown. No clone much larger than this one lies a single base away; base qualities are absent.

From a lookup of the germline V gene, CDR1 and CDR2 are SNHLY and FYNNEI. Germline trimming: 10 bases from V, 0 bases from J; junction bases outside gene matches: 14. The CDR3 spans 16 residues, from the cysteine through the phenylalanine. Only the CDR3 region is kept as DNA, spanning 48 bases read in frame from base 1. Sequencing was performed on peripheral blood, taken on day 0 of AZD1222 vaccination. The chain is assembled from TRBV2 and TRBJ2-7; 8 junctional bases match TRBD2. This TCR derives from an adult in good health. The CDR3 region reads CATTSPGGRSSYEQYF. The bases are TGTGCCACGACCTCACCGGGAGGGAGAAGCTCCTACGAGCAGTACTTC.